This TCR beta chain stems from a study of T-cell memory formation after mild COVID-19. After 5'RACE with constant-segment primers, TCR alpha and TCR beta cDNA libraries carrying sample barcodes and UMIs were obtained. Via MiXCR, TCRdb re-called the 5' RACE reads, giving one row per CDR3 protein. There are fewer than 650,000 distinct CDR3 sequences in the sample; 20% to 25% occur only once, and roughly 8.1% lies in the top ten. Study-level results: CM and EM subsets held most contracting CD4+ clones; EMRA held CD8+ ones. Among clones contracting day 15 to 85, CD4/CD8 was balanced, whereas later expanders leaned CD4+. Second-wave clones with a day 37 peak had unconfirmed SARS-CoV-2 specificity.

V was shortened by 1 base and J by 5 bases, with 12 bases between the two germline ends. The CDR3 consists of 15 residues. Looked up from germline, CDR1 is SEHNR and CDR2 is FQNEAQ (reference sequence). This clonotype was detected only a few times. Its specificity is not known. Sequenced input: PBMCs or a T cell subset sorted from them (not recorded which). The sequence was collected from an adult woman who had mild COVID-19 (a few samples of this study predate the infection). Cell type and time point are not known. The chain has TRBV7-9 and TRBJ2-1; TRBD2 is a possible D gene (6 bases). CDR3 sequence: CASSLVGSRDNEQFF. The CDR3 region has the DNA TGTGCCAGCAGCTTAGTCGGGAGTCGCGACAATGAGCAGTTCTTC.